The T cell receptor beta chain under discussion was sequenced for a study of cytomegalovirus exposure and HLA in healthy donors. Healthy bone marrow donors supplied every sample. The PCR employed 60 Vbeta primers together with 13 Jbeta primers. The protocol was immunoSEQ multiplex PCR, while the TCRdb copy is restricted to in-frame clones and leaves out a portion. This table has 150,000 to 200,000 clones, about three quarters appearing once. A note on this clone: Its matching antigen is unknown.

Whole-study findings and limits: Reported performance of the classifier showed diagnosis of cytomegalovirus status with high specificity and sensitivity.

Trimming cost V 6 bases and J 1 base, with 15 bases left between them. The CDR3 totals 16 residues. Germline V gene sequence: CDR1 ENHRY, CDR2 SYGVKD. The sequencing sample was made of PBMCs. The TCR comes from a woman between 35 and 50 years old in good health and CMV-seronegative. V gene TRBV10-3 combines with J gene TRBJ2-2, with D unclear. CDR3 nucleotide sequence: TGTGCCATCAGCCCTCGGGTAGAGGTGAACACCGGGGAGCTGTTTTTT. Its protein product is CAISPRVEVNTGELFF.